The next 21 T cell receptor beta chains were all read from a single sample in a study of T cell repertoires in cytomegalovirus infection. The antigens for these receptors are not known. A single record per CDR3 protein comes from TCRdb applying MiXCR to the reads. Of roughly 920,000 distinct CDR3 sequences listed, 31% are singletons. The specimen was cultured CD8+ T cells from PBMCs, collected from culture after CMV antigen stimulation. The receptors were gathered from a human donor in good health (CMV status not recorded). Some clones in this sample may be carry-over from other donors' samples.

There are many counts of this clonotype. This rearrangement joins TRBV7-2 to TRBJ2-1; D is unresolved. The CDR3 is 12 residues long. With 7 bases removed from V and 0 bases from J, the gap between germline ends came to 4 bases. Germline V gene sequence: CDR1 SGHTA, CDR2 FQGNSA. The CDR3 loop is CASKSSYNEQFF. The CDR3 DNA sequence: TGTGCCAGCAAAAGCTCCTACAATGAGCAGTTCTTC.

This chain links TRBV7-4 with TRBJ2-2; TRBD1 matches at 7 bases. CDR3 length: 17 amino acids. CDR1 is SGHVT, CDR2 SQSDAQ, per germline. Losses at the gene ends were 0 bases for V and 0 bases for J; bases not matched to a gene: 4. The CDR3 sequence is CASSLAYRGPNTGELFF. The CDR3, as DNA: TGTGCCAGCAGCTTAGCTTACAGGGGCCCGAACACCGGGGAGCTGTTTTTT. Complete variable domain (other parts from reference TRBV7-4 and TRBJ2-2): GAGVSQSPRYKVAKRGRDVALRCDSISGHVTLYWYRQTLGQGSEVLTYSQSDAQRDKSGRPSGRFSAERPERSVSTLKIQRTEQGDSAVYLCASSLAYRGPNTGELFFGEGSRLTVL.

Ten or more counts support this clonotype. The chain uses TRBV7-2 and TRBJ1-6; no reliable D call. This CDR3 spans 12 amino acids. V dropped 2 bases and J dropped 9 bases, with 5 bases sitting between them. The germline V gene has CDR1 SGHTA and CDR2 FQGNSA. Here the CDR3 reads CASSLTGSPLHF. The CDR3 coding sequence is TGTGCCAGCAGCTTAACGGGTTCACCCCTCCACTTT.

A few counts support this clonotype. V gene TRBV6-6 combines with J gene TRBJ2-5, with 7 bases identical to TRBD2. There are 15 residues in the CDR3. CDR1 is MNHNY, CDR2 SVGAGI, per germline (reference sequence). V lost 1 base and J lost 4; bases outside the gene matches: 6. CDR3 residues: CASSYLTSGVETQYF. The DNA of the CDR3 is TGTGCCAGCAGTTACTTAACCAGCGGGGTAGAGACCCAGTACTTC.

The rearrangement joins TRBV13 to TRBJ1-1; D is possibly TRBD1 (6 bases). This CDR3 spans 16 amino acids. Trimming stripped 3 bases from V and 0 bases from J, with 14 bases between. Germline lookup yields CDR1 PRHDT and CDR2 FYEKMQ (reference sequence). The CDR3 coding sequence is TGTGCCAGCAGCTTGTGGGGGGCGCCTGTGAACACTGAAGCTTTCTTT. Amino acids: CASSLWGAPVNTEAFF.

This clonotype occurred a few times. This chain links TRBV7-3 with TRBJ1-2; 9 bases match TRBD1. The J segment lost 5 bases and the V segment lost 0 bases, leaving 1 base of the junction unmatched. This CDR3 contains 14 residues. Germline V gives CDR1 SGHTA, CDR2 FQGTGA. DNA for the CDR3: TGTGCCAGCAGCTTAACGACAGGGGGATATGGCTACACCTTC. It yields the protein CASSLTTGGYGYTF.

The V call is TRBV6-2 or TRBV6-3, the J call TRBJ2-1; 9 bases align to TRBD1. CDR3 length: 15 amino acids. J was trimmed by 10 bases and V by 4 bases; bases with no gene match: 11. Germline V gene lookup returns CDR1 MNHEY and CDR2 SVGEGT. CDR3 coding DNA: TGTGCCAGCAGTTCATGGACAGGGGATTTCGGGGAGCAGTTCTTC. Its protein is CASSSWTGDFGEQFF.

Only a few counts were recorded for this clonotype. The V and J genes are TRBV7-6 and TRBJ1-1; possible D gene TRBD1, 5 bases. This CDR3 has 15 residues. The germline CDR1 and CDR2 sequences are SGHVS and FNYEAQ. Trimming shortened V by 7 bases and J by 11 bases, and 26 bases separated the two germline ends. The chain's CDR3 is CASTLQPDRTLGAFF. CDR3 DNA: TGTGCCAGCACCCTCCAACCCGACAGAACGTTGGGGGCTTTCTTT.

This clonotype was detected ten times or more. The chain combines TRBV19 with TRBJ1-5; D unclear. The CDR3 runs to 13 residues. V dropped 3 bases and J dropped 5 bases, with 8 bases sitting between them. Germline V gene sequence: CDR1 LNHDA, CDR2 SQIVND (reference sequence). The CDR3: CASSILADQPQHF. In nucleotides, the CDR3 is TGTGCCAGTAGTATTCTGGCAGATCAGCCCCAGCATTTT.

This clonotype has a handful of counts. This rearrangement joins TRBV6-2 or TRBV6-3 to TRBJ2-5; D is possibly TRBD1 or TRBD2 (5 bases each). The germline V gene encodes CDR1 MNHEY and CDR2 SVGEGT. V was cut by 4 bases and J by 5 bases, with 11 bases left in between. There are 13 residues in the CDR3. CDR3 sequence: CASSWGPSETQYF. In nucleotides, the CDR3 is TGTGCCAGCAGTTGGGGACCTTCGGAGACCCAGTACTTC.

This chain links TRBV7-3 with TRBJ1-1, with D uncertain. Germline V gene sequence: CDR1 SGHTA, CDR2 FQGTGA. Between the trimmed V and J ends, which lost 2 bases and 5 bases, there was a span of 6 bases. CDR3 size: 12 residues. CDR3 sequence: CASSLSRTEAFF. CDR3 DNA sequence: TGTGCCAGCAGCTTATCGAGGACTGAAGCTTTCTTT.

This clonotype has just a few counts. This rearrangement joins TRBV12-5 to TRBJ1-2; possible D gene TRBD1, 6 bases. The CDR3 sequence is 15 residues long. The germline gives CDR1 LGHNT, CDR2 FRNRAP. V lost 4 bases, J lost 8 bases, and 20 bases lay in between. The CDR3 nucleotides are TGTGCTAGTGGTTACGGGACAAGGTTGCCCGGAGGCTACACCTTC. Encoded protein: CASGYGTRLPGGYTF.

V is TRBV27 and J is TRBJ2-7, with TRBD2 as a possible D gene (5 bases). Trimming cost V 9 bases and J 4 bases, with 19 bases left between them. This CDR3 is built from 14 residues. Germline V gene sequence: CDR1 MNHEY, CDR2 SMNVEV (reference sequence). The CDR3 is CARPPLTTGYEQYV. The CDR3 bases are TGTGCCAGACCCCCCTTGACCACGGGATACGAGCAGTACGTC.

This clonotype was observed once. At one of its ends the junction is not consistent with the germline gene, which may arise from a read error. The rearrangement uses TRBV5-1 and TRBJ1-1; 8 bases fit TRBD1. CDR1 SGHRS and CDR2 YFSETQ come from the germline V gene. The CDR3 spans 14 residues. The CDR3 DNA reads TGCGCCAACAGCTTCGGACAGGGTAACACTGAAGCTTTCTTT. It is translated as CANSFGQGNTEAFF.

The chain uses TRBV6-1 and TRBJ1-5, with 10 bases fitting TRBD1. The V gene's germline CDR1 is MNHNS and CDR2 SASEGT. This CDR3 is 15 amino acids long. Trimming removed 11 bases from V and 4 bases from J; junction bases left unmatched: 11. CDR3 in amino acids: CAVRGRDRGNQPQHF. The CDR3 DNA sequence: TGTGCCGTCAGAGGCCGGGACAGGGGTAATCAGCCCCAGCATTTT.

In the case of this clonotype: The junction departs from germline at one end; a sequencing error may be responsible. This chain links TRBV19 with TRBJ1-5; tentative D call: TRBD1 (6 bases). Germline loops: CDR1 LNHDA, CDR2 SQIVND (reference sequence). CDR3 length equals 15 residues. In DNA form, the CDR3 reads TGTGCCAGTAGTAGGCGGACAGAAGACTATCAGCCCCGGCATTTT. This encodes CASSRRTEDYQPRHF.

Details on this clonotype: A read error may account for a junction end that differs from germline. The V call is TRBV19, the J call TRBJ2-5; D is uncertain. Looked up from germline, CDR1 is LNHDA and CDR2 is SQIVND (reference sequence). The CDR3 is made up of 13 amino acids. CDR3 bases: TGTGCCAATAGTCTCCGTAGCCAAGAGACCCAGTACTTC. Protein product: CANSLRSQETQYF. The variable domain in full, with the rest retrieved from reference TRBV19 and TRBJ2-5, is DGGITQSPKYLFRKEGQNVTLSCEQNLNHDAMYWYRQDPGQGLRLIYYSQIVNDFQKGDIAEGYSVSREKKESFPLTVTSAQKNPTAFYLCANSLRSQETQYFGPGTRLLVL.

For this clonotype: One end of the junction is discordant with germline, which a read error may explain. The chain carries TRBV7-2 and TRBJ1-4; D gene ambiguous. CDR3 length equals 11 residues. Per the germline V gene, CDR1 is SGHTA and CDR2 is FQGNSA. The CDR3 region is CVSSLGGELFF. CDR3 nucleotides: TGTGTCAGCAGCTTAGGCGGAGAACTGTTTTTT.

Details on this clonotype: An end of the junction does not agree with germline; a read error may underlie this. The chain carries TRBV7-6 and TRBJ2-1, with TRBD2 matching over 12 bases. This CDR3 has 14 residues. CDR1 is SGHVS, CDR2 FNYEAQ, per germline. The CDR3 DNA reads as TGTGCCACCAGCCGGACTAGCGGGGACAATGAGCAGTTCTTC. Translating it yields CATSRTSGDNEQFF.

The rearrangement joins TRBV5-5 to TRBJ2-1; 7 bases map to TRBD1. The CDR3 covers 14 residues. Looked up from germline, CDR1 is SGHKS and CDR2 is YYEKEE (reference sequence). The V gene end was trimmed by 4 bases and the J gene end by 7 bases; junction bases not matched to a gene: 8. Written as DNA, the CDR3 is TGTGCCAGCAGCCCGAACAGGGGAAGGAATGAGCAGTTCTTC. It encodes CASSPNRGRNEQFF.

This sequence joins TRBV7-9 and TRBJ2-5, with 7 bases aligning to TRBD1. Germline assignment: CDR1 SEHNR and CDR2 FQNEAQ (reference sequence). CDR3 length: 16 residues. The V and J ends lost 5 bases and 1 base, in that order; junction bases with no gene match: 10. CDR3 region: CASSPAHRGPQETQYF. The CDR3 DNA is TGTGCCAGCAGCCCGGCCCACAGGGGCCCCCAAGAGACCCAGTACTTC.